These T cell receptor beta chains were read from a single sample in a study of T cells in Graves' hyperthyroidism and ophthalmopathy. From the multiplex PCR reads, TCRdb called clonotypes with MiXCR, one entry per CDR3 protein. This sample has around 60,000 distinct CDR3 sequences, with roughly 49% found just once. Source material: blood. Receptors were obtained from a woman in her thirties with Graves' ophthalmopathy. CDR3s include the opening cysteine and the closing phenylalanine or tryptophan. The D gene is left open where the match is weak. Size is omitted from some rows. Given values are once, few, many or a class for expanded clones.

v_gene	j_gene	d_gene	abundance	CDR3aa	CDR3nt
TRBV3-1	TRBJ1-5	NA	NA	CASSQGVGASNQPQHF	TGTGCCAGCAGCCAAGGGGTAGGCGCTAGCAATCAGCCCCAGCATTTT
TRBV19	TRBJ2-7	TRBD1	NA	CASSGTVNQPQQYF	TGTGCCAGTAGTGGGACAGTCAATCAGCCCCAGCAGTACTTC
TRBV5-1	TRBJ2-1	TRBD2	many	CASSYSGTSGVYNEQFF	TGCGCCAGCAGTTACTCCGGGACTAGCGGAGTATACAATGAGCAGTTCTTC
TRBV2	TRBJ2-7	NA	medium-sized	CASRVYEQYF	TGTGCCAGCAGAGTTTATGAGCAGTACTTC
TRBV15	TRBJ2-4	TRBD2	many	CATSEPGLAGGRNIQYF	TGTGCCACCAGCGAACCGGGACTAGCGGGAGGGAGGAACATTCAGTACTTC
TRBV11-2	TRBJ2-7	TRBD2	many	CASSLRAGGGVYEQYF	TGTGCCAGCAGCCTCAGAGCGGGAGGTGGGGTTTACGAGCAGTACTTC
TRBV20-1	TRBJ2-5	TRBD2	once	CSASPATSGKETQYF	TGCAGTGCTAGCCCGGCGACTAGCGGGAAAGAGACCCAGTACTTC
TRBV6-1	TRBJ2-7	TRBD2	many	CASSVLAGGYEQYF	TGTGCCAGCAGTGTTCTAGCGGGAGGCTACGAGCAGTACTTC
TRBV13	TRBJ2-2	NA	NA	CASTIEGAGELFF	TGTGCCAGCACTATAGAGGGGGCCGGGGAGCTGTTTTTT
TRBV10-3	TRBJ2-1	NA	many	CAISLGNEQFF	TGTGCCATCAGTCTTGGGAATGAGCAGTTCTTC
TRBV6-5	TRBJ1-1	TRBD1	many	CASSYGQGIYRGEAFF	TGTGCCAGCAGTTACGGACAGGGGATATACCGAGGCGAAGCTTTCTTT
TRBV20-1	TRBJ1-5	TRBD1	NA	CSARGTGGYEQPQHF	TGCAGTGCTAGGGGGACAGGGGGGTACGAGCAGCCCCAGCATTTT
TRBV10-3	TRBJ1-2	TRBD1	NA	CAISGDRVGGGYTF	TGTGCCATCAGTGGTGACAGGGTGGGTGGTGGCTACACCTTC
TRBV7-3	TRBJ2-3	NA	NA	CASSFYICSAGPSLSTDTQYF	NA
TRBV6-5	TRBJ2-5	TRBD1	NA	CASKARTGVETQYF	TGTGCCAGCAAAGCACGGACAGGGGTAGAGACCCAGTACTTC
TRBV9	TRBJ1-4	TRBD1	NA	CASSVGQGVSNEKLFF	TGTGCCAGCAGCGTAGGACAGGGGGTATCCAATGAAAAACTGTTTTTT
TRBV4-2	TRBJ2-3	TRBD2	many	CASSLGLAGVDTQYF	TGTGCCAGCAGCCTCGGACTAGCGGGAGTAGATACGCAGTATTTT
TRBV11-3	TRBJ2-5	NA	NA	CASSITGTVGETQYF	TGTGCCAGCAGCATCACCGGGACTGTAGGGGAGACCCAGTACTTC
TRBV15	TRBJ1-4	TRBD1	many	CATETGRDEKLFF	TGTGCCACCGAGACAGGGAGGGATGAAAAACTGTTTTTT
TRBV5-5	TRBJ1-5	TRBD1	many	CASSLEGQGGQPQHF	TGTGCCAGCAGCTTAGAGGGACAGGGGGGTCAGCCCCAGCATTTT
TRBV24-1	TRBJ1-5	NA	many	CATSEPRGPQHF	TGTGCCACCAGTGAACCCCGCGGGCCCCAGCATTTT
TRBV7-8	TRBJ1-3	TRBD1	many	CASSLPRDRAGNTIYF	TGTGCCAGCAGCTTACCTCGGGACAGGGCTGGAAACACCATATATTTT
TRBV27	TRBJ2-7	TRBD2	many	CASSYGTSYEQYF	TGTGCCAGCAGTTACGGGACTAGCTACGAGCAGTACTTC
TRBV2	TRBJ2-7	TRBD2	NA	CASRMGLASVKQYF	TGTGCCAGCAGGATGGGACTAGCTTCGGTAAAGCAGTACTTC
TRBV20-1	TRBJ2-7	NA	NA	CSAREPEQYF	TGCAGTGCTAGAGAACCTGAGCAGTACTTC
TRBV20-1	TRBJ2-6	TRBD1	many	CSARDGRTGLSGANVLTF	TGCAGTGCTAGAGATGGGAGGACAGGGCTCTCTGGGGCCAACGTCCTGACTTTC
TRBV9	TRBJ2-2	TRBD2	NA	CASSVGTSGGSSYKEQFF	TGTGCCAGCAGCGTAGGGACTAGCGGGGGGAGCTCCTACAAGGAGCAGTTTTTT
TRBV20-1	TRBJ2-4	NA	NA	CSAGGGLIQYF	TGCAGTGCTGGAGGGGGGCTCATTCAGTACTTC